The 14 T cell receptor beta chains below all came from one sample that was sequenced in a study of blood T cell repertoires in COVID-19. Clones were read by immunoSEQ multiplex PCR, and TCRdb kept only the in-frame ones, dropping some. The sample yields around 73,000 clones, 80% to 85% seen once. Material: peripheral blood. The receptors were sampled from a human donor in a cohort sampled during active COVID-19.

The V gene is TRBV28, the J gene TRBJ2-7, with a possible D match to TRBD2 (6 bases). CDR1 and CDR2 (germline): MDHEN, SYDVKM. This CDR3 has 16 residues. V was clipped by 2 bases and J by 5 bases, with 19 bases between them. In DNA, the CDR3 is TGTGCCAGCAGTTTAGCCGGGGCGGTCCGGACTAACGAGCAGTACTTC. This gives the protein CASSLAGAVRTNEQYF.

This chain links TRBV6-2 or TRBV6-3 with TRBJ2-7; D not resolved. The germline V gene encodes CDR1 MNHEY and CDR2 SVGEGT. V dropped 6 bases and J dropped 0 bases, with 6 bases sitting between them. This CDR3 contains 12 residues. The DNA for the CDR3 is TGTGCCAGCAGCACCTACTCCTACGAGCAGTACTTC. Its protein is CASSTYSYEQYF.

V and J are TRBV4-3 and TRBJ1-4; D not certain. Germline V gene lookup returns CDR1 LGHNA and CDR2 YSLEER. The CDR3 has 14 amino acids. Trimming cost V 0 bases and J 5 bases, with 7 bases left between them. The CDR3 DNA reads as TGCGCCAGCAGCCAAGATTATAAAAATGAAAAACTGTTTTTT. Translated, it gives CASSQDYKNEKLFF.

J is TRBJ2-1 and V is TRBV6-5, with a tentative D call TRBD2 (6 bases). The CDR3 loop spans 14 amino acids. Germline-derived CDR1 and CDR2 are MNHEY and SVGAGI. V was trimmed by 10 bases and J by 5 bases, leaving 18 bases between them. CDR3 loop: CATGPAGRHNEQFF. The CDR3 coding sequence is TGTGCCACCGGACCGGCAGGGAGGCACAATGAGCAGTTCTTC.

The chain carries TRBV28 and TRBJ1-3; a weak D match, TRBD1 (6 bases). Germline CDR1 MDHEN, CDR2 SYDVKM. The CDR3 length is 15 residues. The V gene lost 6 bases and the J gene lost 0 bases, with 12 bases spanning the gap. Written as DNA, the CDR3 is TGTGCCAGCAGGATTGACAGGAGCTCTGGAAACACCATATATTTT. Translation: CASRIDRSSGNTIYF.

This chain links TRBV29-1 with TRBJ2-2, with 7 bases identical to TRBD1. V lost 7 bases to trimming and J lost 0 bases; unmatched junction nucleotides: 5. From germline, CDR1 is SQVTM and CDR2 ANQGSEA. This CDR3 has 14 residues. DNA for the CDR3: TGCAGCGGATACAGGGGCGCGAACACCGGGGAGCTGTTTTTT. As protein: CSGYRGANTGELFF.

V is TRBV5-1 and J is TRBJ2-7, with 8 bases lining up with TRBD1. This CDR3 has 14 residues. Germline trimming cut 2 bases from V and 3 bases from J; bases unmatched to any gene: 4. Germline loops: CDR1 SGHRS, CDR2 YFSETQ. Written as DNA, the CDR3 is TGCGCCAGCAGCTTCGGACAGGGTTACTACGAGCAGTACTTC. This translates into CASSFGQGYYEQYF. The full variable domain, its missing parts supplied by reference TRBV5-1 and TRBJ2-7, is KAGVTQTPRYLIKTRGQQVTLSCSPISGHRSVSWYQQTPGQGLQFLFEYFSETQRNKGNFPGRFSGRQFSNSRSEMNVSTLELGDSALYLCASSFGQGYYEQYFGPGTRLTVT.

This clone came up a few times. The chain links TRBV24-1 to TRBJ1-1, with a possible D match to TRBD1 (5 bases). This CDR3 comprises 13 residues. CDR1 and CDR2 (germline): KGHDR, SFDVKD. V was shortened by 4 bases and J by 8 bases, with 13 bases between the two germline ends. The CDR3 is CATSDNGGREAFF. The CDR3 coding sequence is TGTGCCACCAGTGACAACGGGGGGAGAGAAGCTTTCTTT.

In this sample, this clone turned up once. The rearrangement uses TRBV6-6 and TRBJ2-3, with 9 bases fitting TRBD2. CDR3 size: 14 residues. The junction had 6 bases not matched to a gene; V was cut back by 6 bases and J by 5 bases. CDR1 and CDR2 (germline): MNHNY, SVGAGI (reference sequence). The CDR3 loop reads CASSPRGGGDTQYF. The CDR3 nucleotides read TGTGCCAGCAGCCCGCGGGGGGGCGGAGATACGCAGTATTTT.

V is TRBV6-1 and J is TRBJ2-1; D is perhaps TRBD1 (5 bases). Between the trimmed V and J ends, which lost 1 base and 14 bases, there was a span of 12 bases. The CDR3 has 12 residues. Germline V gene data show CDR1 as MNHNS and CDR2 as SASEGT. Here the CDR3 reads CASSEGPRVEFF. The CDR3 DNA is TGTGCCAGCAGTGAAGGTCCCAGGGTTGAGTTCTTC.

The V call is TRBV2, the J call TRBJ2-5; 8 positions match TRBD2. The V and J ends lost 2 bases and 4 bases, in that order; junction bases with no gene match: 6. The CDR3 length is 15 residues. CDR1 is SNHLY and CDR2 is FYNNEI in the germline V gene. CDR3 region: CASSELGRGGETQYF. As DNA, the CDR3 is TGTGCCAGCAGTGAACTGGGCCGGGGGGGAGAGACCCAGTACTTC.

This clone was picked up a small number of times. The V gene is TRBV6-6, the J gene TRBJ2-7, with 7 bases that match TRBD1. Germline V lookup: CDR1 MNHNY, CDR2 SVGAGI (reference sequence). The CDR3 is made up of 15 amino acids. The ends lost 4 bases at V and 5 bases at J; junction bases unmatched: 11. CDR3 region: CASSSVTGKFHEQYF. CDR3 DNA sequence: TGTGCCAGCAGTTCGGTGACAGGGAAATTCCACGAGCAGTACTTC.

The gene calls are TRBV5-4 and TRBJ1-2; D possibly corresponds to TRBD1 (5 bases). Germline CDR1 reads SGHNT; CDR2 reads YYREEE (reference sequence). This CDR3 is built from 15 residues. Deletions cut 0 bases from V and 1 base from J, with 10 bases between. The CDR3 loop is CASSLERGDNYGYTF. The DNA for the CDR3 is TGTGCCAGCAGCTTGGAGCGGGGGGATAACTATGGCTACACCTTC. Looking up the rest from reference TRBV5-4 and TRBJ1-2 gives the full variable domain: ETGVTQSPTHLIKTRGQQVTLRCSSQSGHNTVSWYQQALGQGPQFIFQYYREEENGRGNFPPRFSGLQFPNYSSELNVNALELDDSALYLCASSLERGDNYGYTFGSGTRLTVV.

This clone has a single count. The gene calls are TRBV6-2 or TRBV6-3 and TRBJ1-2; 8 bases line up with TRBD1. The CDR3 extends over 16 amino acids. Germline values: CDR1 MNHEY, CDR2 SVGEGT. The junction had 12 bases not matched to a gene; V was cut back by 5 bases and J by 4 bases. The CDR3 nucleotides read TGTGCCAGCAGTCCGGACAGGGAATGGAAGGGCTATGGCTACACCTTC. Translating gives CASSPDREWKGYGYTF.